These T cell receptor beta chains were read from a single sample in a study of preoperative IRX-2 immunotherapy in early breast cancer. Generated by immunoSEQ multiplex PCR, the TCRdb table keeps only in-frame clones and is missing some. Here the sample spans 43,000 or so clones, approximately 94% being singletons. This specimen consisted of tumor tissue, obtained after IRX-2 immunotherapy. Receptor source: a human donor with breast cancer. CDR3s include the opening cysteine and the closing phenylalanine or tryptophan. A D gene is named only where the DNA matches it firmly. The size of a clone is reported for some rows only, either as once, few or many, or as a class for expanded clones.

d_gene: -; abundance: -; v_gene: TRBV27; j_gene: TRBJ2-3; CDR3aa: CASSLVGGGQSTDTQYF; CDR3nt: TGTGCCAGCAGTTTGGTGGGCGGGGGACAGAGCACAGATACGCAGTATTTT
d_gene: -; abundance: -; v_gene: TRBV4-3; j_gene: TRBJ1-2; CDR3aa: CASSQETTGLHGYTF; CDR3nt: TGCGCCAGCAGCCAAGAGACAACAGGGCTTCATGGCTACACCTTC
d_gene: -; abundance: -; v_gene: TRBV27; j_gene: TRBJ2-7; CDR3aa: CASSLDGLAVEQYF; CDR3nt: TGTGCCAGCAGTTTGGACGGGCTGGCGGTCGAGCAGTACTTC
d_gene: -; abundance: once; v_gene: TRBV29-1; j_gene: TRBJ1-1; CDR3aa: CSVERATEAFF; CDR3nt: TGCAGCGTTGAAAGGGCCACTGAAGCTTTCTTT
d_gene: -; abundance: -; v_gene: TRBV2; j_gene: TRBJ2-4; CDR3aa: CASSLRVGGRPEGIQYF; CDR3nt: TGTGCCAGCAGCCTACGGGTCGGGGGGCGTCCGGAAGGCATTCAGTACTTC
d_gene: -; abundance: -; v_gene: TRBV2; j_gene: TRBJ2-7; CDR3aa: CASSEYEQYF; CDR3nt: TGTGCCAGCAGCGAATACGAGCAGTACTTC
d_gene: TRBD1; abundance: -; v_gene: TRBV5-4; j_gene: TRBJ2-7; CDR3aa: CASSFFRRDRVYEQYF; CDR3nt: TGTGCCAGCAGCTTTTTCCGCCGGGACAGGGTGTACGAGCAGTACTTC
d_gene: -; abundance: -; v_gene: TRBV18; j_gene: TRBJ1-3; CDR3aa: CASSPGQGNTIYF; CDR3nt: TGTGCCAGCTCACCAGGACAGGGAAACACCATATATTTT
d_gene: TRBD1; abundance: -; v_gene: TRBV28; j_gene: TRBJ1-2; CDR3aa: CASSFRTGRGYGYTF; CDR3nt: TGTGCCAGCAGTTTCCGGACAGGGAGGGGCTATGGCTACACCTTC
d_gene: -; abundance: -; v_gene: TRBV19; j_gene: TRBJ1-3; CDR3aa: CASSEQVFSGNTIYF; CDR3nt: TGTGCCAGTAGCGAACAGGTATTCTCTGGAAACACCATATATTTT
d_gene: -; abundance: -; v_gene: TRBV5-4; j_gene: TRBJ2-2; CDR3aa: CASSTPGFPSNTGELFF; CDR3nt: TGTGCCAGCAGCACCCCGGGGTTCCCCTCGAACACCGGGGAGCTGTTTTTT
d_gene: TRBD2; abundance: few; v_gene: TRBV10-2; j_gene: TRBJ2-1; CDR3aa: CASSEPRVAGVYNEQFF; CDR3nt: TGCGCCAGCAGTGAACCCAGGGTAGCGGGGGTATACAATGAGCAGTTCTTC
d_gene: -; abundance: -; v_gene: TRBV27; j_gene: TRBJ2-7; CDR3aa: CASSLGTNYEQYF; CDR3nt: TGTGCCAGCAGTTTAGGCACAAACTACGAGCAGTACTTC
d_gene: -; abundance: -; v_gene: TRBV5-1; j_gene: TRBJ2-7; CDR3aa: CASSPGTGESYEQYF; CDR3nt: TGCGCCAGCAGCCCAGGGACGGGAGAATCCTACGAGCAGTACTTC
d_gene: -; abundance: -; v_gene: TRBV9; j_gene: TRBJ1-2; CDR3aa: CASSAFNYGYTF; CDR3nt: TGTGCCAGCAGCGCCTTTAACTATGGCTACACCTTC
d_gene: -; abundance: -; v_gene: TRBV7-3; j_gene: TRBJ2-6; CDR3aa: CASSFVGGGAGANVLTF; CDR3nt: TGTGCCAGCAGCTTCGTAGGCGGCGGGGCTGGGGCCAACGTCCTGACTTTC
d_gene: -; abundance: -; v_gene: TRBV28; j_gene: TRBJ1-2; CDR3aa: CASSLGQAYGYTF; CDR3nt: TGTGCCAGCAGTCTGGGCCAAGCCTATGGCTACACCTTC
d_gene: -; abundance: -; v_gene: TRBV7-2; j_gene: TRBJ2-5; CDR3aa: CASSLDRAVGQYF; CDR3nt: TGTGCCAGCAGCTTAGATAGAGCGGTAGGCCAGTACTTC
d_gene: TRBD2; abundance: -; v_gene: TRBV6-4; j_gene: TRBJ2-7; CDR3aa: CASSLLAGGRYEQYF; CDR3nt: TGTGCCAGCAGTCTTCTAGCGGGAGGACGTTACGAGCAGTACTTC
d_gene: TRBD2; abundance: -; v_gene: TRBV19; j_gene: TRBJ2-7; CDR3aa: CASSNSGPSYEQYF; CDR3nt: TGTGCCAGTAGTAATAGCGGGCCTTCCTACGAGCAGTACTTC
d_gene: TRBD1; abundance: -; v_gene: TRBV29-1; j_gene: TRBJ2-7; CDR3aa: CSGDSASGEQYF; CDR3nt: TGCAGCGGGGACAGTGCATCGGGCGAGCAGTACTTC
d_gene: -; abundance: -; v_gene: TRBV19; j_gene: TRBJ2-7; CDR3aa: CASSIRGTYEQYF; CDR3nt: TGTGCCAGTAGTATCCGTGGCACCTACGAGCAGTACTTC
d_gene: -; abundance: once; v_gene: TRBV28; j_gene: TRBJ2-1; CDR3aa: CASSLPWREGPNEQFF; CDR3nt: TGTGCCAGCAGCTTACCCTGGCGAGAGGGCCCCAATGAGCAGTTCTTC
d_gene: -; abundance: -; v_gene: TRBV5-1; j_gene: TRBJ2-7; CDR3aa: CASSAPGAKAYEQYF; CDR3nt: TGCGCCAGCAGCGCCCCGGGGGCGAAAGCCTACGAGCAGTACTTC
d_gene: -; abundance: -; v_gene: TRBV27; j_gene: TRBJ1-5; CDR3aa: CASSLSPSGRDQPQHF; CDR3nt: TGTGCCAGCAGTTTATCCCCTTCCGGGAGGGACCAGCCCCAGCATTTT
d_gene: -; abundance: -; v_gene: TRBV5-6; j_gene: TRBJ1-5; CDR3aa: CASSWRPGLNFNQPQHF; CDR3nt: TGTGCCAGCAGCTGGAGACCGGGACTCAACTTCAATCAGCCCCAGCATTTT
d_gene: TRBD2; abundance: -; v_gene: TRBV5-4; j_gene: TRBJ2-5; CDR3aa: CASSIGTSGGETQYF; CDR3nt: TGTGCCAGCAGCATCGGGACTAGCGGGGGGGAGACCCAGTACTTC
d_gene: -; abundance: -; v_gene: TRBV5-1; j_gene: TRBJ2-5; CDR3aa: CASRPGLGQETQYF; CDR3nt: TGCGCCAGCAGACCGGGACTGGGGCAAGAGACCCAGTACTTC
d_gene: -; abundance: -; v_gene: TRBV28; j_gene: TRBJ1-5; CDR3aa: CASSSTYNNQPQHF; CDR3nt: TGTGCCAGCAGCTCAACTTATAACAATCAGCCCCAGCATTTT
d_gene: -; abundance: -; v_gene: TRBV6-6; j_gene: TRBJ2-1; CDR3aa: CATSLVGDNEQFF; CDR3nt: TGTGCCACCTCTTTGGTAGGGGACAATGAGCAGTTCTTC
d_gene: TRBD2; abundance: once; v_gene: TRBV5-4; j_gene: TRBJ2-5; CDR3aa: CASSQRLAGGHFWETQYF; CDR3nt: TGTGCCAGCAGCCAGAGACTAGCGGGAGGCCACTTTTGGGAGACCCAGTACTTC
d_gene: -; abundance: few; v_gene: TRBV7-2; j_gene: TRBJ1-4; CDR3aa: CASRGDVVGTNEKLFF; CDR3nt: TGTGCCAGCAGAGGGGATGTAGTGGGGACTAATGAAAAACTGTTTTTT
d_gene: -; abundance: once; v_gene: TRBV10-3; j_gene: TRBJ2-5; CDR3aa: CAIKGSVQETQYF; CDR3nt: TGTGCCATCAAGGGTAGCGTACAAGAGACCCAGTACTTC
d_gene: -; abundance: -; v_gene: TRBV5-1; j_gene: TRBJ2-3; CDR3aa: CASSLDTSTDTQYF; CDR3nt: TGCGCCAGCAGCCTCGACACTAGCACAGATACGCAGTATTTT
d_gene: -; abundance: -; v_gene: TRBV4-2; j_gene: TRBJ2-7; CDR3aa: CASSQGTQEQYF; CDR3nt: TGTGCCAGCAGCCAAGGAACGCAGGAGCAGTACTTC
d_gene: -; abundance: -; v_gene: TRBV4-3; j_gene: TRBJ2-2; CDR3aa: CASSLRTLVAGELFF; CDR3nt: TGCGCCAGCAGCCTACGAACTCTAGTGGCCGGGGAGCTGTTTTTT
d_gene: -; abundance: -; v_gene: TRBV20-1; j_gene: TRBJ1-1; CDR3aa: CSARSVGEAFF; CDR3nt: TGCAGTGCTAGATCTGTCGGCGAAGCTTTCTTT
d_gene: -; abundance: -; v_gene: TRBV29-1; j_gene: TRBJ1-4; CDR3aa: CSVSGTAVSGEKLFF; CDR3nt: TGCAGCGTTTCCGGGACGGCCGTTTCGGGGGAAAAACTGTTTTTT
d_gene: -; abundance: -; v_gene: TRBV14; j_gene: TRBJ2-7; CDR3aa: CASSQPGHGYEQYF; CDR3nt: TGTGCCAGCAGCCAACCGGGACACGGATACGAGCAGTACTTC
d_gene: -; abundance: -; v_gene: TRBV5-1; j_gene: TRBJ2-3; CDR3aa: CASSSGLTTDTQYF; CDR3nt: TGCGCCAGCAGCTCGGGACTGACAACAGATACGCAGTATTTT
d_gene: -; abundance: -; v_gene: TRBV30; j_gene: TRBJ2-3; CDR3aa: CAWSVVLRDTQYF; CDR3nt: TGTGCCTGGAGTGTAGTTCTTCGGGATACGCAGTATTTT
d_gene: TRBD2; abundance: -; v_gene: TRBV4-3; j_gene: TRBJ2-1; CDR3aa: CASSQEWEGGYPEQFF; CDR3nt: TGCGCCAGCAGCCAAGAGTGGGAGGGAGGGTACCCTGAGCAGTTCTTC
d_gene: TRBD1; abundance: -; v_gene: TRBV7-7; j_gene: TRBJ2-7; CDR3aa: CASSRAQGFHEQYF; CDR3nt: TGTGCCAGCAGCCGCGCACAGGGGTTCCACGAGCAGTACTTC
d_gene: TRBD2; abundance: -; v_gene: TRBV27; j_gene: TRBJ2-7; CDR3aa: CASPGGNNNNRYEQYF; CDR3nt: TGTGCCAGCCCGGGGGGGAACAACAACAACCGCTACGAGCAGTACTTC
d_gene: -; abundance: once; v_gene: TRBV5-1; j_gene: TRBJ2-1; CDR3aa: CASSLGGGGYNEQFF; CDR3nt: TGCGCCAGCAGCCTCGGGGGAGGCGGTTACAATGAGCAGTTCTTC
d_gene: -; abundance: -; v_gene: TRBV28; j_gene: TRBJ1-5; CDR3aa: CASRALDRGQPQHF; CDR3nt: TGTGCCAGCAGGGCGCTGGACAGAGGTCAGCCCCAGCATTTT
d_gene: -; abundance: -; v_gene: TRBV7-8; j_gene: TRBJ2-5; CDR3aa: CASSLMVEETQYF; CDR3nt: TGTGCCAGCAGCTTAATGGTGGAAGAGACCCAGTACTTC